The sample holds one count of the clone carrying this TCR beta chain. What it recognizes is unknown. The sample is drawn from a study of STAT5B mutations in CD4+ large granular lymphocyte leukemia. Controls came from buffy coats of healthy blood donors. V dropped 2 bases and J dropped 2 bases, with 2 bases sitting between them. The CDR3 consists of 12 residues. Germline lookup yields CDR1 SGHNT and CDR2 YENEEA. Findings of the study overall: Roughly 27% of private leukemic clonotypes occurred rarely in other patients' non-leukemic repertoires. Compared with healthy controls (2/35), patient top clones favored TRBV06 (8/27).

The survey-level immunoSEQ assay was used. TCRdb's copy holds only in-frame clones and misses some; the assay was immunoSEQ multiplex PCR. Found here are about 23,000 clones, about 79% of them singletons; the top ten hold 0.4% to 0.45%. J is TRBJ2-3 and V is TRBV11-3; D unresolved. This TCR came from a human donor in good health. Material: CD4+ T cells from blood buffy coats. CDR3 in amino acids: CASSLSTDTQYF. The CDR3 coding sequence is TGTGCCAGCAGCTTATCCACAGATACGCAGTATTTT.